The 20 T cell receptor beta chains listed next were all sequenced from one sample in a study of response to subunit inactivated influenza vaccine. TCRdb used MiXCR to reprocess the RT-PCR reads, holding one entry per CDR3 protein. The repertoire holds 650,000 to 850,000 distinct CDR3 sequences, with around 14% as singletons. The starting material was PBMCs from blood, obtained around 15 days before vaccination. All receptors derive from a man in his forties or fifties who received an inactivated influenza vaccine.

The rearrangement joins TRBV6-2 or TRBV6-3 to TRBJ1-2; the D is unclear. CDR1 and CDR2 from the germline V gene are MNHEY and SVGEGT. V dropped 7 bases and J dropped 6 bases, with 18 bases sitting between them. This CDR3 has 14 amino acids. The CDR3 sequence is CASTLRGSWDGYTF. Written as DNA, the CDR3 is TGTGCCAGCACCTTGCGAGGCAGCTGGGATGGCTACACCTTC.

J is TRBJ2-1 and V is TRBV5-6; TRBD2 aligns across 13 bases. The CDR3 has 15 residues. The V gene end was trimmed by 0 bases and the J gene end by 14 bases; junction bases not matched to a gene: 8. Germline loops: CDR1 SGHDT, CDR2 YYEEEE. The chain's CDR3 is CASSLELAGGFSEFF. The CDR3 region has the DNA TGTGCCAGCAGCTTGGAACTAGCGGGGGGGTTTAGCGAGTTCTTC.

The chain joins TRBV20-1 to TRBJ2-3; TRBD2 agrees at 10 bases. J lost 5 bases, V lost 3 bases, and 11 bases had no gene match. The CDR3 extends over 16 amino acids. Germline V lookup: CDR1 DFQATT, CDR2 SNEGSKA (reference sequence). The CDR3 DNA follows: TGCAGTGCTAGGAGTAATAGCGGGAGGCGGGGAGATACGCAGTATTTT. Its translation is CSARSNSGRRGDTQYF.

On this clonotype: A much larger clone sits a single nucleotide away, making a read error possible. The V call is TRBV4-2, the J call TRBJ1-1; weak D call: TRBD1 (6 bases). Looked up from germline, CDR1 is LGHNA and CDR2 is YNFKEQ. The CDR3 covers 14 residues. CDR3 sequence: CASRQETGNTEAFF. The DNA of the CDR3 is TGTGCCAGCAGGCAAGAGACAGGCAACACTGAAGCTTTCTTT.

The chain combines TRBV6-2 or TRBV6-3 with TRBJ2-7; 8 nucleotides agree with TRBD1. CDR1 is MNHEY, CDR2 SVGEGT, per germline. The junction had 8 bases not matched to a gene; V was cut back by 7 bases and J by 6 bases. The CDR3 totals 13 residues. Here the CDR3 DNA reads TGTGCCAGCACCCCGACAGGGGATTCCGAGCAGTACTTC. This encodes CASTPTGDSEQYF.

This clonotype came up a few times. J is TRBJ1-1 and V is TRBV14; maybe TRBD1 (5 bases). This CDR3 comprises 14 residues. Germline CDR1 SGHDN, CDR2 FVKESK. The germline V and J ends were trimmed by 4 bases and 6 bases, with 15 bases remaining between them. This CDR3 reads CASSLGGGGAEAFF. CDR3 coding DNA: TGTGCCAGCAGCCTTGGCGGCGGAGGGGCTGAAGCTTTCTTT.

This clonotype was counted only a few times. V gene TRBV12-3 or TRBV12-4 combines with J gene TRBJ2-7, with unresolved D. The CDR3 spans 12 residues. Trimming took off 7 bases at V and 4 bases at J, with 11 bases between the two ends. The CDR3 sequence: CASTRNTYEQYF. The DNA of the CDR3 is TGTGCCAGCACCAGAAACACATACGAGCAGTACTTC.

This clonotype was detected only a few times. CDR3: CASSRDPIPNYGYTF. The CDR3 DNA reads TGTGCCAGCAGCAGAGACCCGATTCCTAACTATGGCTACACCTTC. The rearrangement links TRBV5-6 to TRBJ1-2; no clear D. Germline lookup yields CDR1 SGHDT and CDR2 YYEEEE. This CDR3 has 15 residues. The V end was cut by 4 bases, the J end by 0 bases, with 13 bases between.

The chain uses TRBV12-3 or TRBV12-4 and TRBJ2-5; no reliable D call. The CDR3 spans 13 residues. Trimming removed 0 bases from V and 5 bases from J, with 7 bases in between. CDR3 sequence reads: CASSLARWETQYF. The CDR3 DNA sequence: TGTGCCAGCAGTTTAGCCCGGTGGGAGACCCAGTACTTC.

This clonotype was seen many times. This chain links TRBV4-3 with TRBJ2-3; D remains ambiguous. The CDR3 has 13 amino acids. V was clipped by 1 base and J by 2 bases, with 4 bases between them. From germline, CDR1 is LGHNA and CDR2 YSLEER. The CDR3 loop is CASSQADTDTQYF. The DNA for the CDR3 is TGCGCCAGCAGCCAAGCGGACACAGATACGCAGTATTTT.

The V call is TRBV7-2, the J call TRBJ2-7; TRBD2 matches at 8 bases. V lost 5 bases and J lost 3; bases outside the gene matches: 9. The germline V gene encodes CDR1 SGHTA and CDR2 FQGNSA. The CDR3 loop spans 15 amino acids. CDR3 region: CASSPRLATNYEQYF. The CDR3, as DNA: TGTGCCAGCAGCCCACGACTAGCGACTAACTACGAGCAGTACTTC. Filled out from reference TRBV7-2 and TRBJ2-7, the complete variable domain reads GAGVSQSPSNKVTEKGKDVELRCDPISGHTALYWYRQSLGQGLEFLIYFQGNSAPDKSGLPSDRFSAERTGGSVSTLTIQRTQQEDSAVYLCASSPRLATNYEQYFGPGTRLTVT.

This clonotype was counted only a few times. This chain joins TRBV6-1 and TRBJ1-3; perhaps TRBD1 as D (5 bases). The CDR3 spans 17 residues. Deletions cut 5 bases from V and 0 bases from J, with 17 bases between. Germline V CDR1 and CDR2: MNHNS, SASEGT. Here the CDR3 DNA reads TGTGCCAGCAGTCTGAGGGGCAGCCTACTCTCTGGAAACACCATATATTTT. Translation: CASSLRGSLLSGNTIYF.

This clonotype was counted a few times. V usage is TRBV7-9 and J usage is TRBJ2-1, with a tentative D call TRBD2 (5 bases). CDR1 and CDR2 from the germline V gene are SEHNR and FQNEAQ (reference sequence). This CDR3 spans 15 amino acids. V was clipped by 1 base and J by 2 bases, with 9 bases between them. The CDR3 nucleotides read TGTGCCAGCAGCTTAGTGGAGGAGGCCTACAATGAGCAGTTCTTC. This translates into CASSLVEEAYNEQFF.

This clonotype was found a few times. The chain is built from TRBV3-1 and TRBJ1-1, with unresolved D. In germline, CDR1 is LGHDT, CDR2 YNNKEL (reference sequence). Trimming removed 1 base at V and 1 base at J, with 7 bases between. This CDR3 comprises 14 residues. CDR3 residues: CASSQASANTEAFF. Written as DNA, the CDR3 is TGTGCCAGCAGCCAAGCCTCAGCGAACACTGAAGCTTTCTTT.

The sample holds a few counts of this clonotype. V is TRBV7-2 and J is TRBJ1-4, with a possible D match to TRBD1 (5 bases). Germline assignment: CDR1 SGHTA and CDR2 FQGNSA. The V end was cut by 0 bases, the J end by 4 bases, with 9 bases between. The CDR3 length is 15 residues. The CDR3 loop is CASSLARQSNEKLFF. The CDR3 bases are TGTGCCAGCAGCTTAGCGAGACAGAGTAATGAAAAACTGTTTTTT.

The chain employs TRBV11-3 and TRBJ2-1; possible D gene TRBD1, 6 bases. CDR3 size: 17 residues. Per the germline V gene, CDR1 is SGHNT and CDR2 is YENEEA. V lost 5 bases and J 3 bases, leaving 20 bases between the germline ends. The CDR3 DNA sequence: TGTGCCAGCAGCCCAGGGGTACTGGGGCGCGACTACAATGAGCAGTTCTTC. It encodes CASSPGVLGRDYNEQFF.

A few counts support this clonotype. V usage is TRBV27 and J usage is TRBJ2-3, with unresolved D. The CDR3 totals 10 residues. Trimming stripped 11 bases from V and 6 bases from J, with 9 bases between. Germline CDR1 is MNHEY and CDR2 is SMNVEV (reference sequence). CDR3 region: CAPGFDTQYF. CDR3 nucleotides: TGTGCCCCCGGCTTCGATACGCAGTATTTT.

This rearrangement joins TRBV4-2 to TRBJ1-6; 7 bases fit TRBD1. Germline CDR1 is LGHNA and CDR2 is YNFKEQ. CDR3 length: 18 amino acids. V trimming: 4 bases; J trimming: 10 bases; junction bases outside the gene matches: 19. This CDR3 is CASSPTYSEGAAVSPLHF. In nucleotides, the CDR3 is TGTGCCAGCAGCCCTACTTACTCCGAGGGGGCCGCTGTCTCACCCCTCCACTTT.

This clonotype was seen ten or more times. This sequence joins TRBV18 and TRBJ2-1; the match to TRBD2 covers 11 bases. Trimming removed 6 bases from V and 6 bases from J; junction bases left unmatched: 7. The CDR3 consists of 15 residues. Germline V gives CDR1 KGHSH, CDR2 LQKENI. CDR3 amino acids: CASSPLAGGPNEQFF. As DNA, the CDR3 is TGTGCCAGCTCGCCCCTAGCGGGGGGCCCCAATGAGCAGTTCTTC.

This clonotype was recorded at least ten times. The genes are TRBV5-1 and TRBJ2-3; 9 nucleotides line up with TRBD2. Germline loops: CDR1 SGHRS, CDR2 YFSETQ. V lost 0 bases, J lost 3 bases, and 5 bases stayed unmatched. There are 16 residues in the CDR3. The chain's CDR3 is CASSLVYSGSTDTQYF. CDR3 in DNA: TGCGCCAGCAGCTTGGTTTATAGCGGGAGTACAGATACGCAGTATTTT.